This note documents a single T cell receptor beta chain sequence. The antigen is not known. The trim removed 9 bases at V and 7 bases at J, leaving 10 bases unmatched. The CDR3 length is 15 residues. These data come from a study of T cells after yellow fever vaccination. Overall study results and limits: Post-booster reappearance was seen for most primary-vaccination clones (just over 95% CD4, about 88% CD8).

The 5'RACE template-switching step produced TCR cDNA and added a universal primer site and UMIs. A single record per CDR3 protein comes from TCRdb applying MiXCR to the 5' RACE reads. This sample has some 350,000 distinct CDR3 sequences, with 6.2% found just once. This receptor was identified in a young man who received the YFV17D yellow fever vaccine. The rearrangement links TRBV12-3 or TRBV12-4 to TRBJ2-2; 11 nucleotides line up with TRBD2. The specimen was PBMCs, collected 5 days after the yellow fever booster vaccination. The CDR3 nucleotides are TGTGCCAGTAGCGGGAGGGCCGGTTTAGTCGGGGAGCTGTTTTTT. Its protein product is CASSGRAGLVGELFF.